The T cell receptor beta chain under discussion was sequenced for a study of regulatory T cells in long-lasting Graves disease. The CDR3 covers 15 residues. The germline CDR1 and CDR2 sequences are MNHEY and SVGEGT. V shed 6 bases and J 4 bases; nucleotides not matched to a gene: 10. CDR3-region Arm-PCR and iRepertoire HTBI primers produced the TCR beta libraries. TCRdb fed the multiplex PCR reads into MiXCR, producing one record per CDR3 protein. This table holds over 350,000 distinct CDR3 sequences, 14% found once. This clonotype was seen repeatedly, ten times or more. Time point described: newly diagnosed GD, antithyroid drugs for less than 3 months. After RNA was extracted from PBMCs, the TCR library was made from it. Criteria from the American Thyroid Association guidelines were applied to diagnose Graves' disease. This sample also belongs to another study, concerning T cells in Graves' hyperthyroidism and ophthalmopathy.

The chain carries TRBV6-2 or TRBV6-3 and TRBJ2-3, with 7 bases fitting TRBD2. This TCR derives from a woman in her fifties or sixties with Graves disease. The specimen was peripheral blood mononuclear cells (PBMCs), collected at new diagnosis, from a patient treated with antithyroid drugs. The DNA for the CDR3 is TGTGCCAGCAGCCCCCGAGCGGGATACTCAGATACGCAGTATTTT. It specifies CASSPRAGYSDTQYF.